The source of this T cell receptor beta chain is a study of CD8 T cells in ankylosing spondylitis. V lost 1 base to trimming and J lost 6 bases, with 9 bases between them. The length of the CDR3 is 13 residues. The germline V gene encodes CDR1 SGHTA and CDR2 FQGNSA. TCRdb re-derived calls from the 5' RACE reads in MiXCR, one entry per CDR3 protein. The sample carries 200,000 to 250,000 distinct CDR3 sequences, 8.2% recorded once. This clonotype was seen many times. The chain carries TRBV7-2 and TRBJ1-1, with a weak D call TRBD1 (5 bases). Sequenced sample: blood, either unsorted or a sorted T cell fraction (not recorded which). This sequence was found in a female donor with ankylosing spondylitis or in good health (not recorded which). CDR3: CASSLVGGAEAFF. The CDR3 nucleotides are TGTGCCAGCAGCTTAGTGGGGGGGGCTGAAGCTTTCTTT.